This TCR beta chain came from a study of blood T cell repertoires in COVID-19. Study-level information: The cDNA or gDNA used as material had been derived from T cells, B-cell-depleted T cells, or PBMCs.

The table lists this clone with a few counts. The V segment lost 6 bases and the J segment 4 bases; nucleotides outside the gene matches: 6. The germline V gene encodes CDR1 SGHDN and CDR2 FVKESK. This CDR3 comprises 14 residues. Here immunoSEQ multiplex PCR was the method, and the copy in TCRdb shows in-frame clones only, minus some. The profile covers about 210,000 clones, with 81% appearing a single time and just under 9% taken by the ten largest. The cohort comprised adults aged roughly 18 to 95 years residing in 24 US areas. What was sequenced was PBMCs or T cells enriched from blood (not recorded which). The TCR comes from a woman between 50 and 59 years old with acute COVID-19. The J gene is TRBJ2-7, the V gene TRBV14; 10 nucleotides match TRBD2. CDR3 sequence: CASRKAGGQYEQYF. CDR3 DNA: TGTGCCAGCAGGAAAGCGGGAGGGCAGTACGAGCAGTACTTC.